This T cell receptor (beta chain) originates from a study of control samples from healthy donors and cancer patients. Per the germline V gene, CDR1 is SNHLY and CDR2 is FYNNEI. The CDR3 runs to 12 residues. Trimming pared 4 bases from V and 12 bases from J, leaving 16 bases between. Sequenced by immunoSEQ multiplex PCR; TCRdb stores in-frame clones only, minus some. The sample yields about 82,000 clones, about nine tenths seen once. The sequenced material came from blood. The chain uses TRBV2 and TRBJ2-7, with a weak D call TRBD1 (6 bases). This TCR was sampled from a man aged 45 to 65 in good health. In DNA form, the CDR3 reads TGTGCCAGCAGTGTGGAGGATGGGGGCCCGTACTTC. It encodes CASSVEDGGPYF.